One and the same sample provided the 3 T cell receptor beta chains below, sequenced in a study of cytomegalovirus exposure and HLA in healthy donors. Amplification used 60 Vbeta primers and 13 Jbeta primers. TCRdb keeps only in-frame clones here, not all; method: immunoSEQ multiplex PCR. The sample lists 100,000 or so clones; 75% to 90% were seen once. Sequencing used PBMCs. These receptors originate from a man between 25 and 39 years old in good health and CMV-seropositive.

CDR3 DNA sequence: TGTGCCAGTAGTCTCCGGACACTGACCGAAAAACTGTTTTTT. Its protein is CASSLRTLTEKLFF. This chain links TRBV19 with TRBJ1-4; D might be TRBD1 (5 bases). CDR3 length: 14 residues. Germline values: CDR1 LNHDA, CDR2 SQIVND (reference sequence). Between the trimmed V and J ends, which lost 5 bases and 8 bases, there was a span of 15 bases.

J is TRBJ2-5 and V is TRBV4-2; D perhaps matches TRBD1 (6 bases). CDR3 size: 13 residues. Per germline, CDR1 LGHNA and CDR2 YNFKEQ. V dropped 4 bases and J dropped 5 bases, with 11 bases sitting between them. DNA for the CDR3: TGTGCCAGCAGCCCAGCGAGGGGGGAGACCCAGTACTTC. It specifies CASSPARGETQYF.

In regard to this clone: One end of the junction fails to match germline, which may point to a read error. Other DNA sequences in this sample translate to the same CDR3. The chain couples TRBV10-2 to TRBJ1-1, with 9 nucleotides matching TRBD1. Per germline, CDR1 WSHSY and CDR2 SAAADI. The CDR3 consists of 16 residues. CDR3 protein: CASSESRGTGNAEAFF. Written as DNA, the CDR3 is TGCGCCAGCAGTGAGTCTCGGGGGACAGGGAATGCTGAGGCTTTCTTT.